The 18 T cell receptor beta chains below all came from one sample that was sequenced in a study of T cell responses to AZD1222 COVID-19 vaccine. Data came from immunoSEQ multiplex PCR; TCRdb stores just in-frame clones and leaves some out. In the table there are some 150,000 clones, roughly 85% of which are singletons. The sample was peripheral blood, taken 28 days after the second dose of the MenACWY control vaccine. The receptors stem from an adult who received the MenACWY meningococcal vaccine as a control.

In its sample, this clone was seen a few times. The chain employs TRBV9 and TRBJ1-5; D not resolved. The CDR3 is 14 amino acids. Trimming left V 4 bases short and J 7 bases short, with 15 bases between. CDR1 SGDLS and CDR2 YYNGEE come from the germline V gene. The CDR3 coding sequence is TGTGCCAGCAGCTCCGGGCTCCCCGGACAGCCCCAGCATTTT. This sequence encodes CASSSGLPGQPQHF.

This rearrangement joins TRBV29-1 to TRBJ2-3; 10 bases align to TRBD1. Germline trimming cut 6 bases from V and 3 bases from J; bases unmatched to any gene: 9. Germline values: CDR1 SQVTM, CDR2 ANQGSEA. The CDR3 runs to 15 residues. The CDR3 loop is CSVGRGDRGTDTQYF. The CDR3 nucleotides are TGCAGCGTCGGAAGGGGGGACAGGGGAACAGATACGCAGTATTTT.

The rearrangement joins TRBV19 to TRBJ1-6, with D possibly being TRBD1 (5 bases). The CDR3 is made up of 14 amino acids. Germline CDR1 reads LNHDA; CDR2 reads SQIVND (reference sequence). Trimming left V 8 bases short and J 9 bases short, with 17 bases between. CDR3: CASWSGGLGSPLHF. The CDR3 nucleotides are TGTGCCAGTTGGTCTGGGGGGTTAGGTTCACCCCTCCACTTT.

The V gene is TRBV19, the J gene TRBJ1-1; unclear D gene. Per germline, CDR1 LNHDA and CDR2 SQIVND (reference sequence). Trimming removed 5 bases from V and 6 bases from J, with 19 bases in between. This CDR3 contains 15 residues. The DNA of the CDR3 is TGTGCCAGTAGTCCTCTCAGAACTGCGGTCTCTGAAGCTTTCTTT. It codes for CASSPLRTAVSEAFF. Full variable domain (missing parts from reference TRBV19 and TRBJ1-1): DGGITQSPKYLFRKEGQNVTLSCEQNLNHDAMYWYRQDPGQGLRLIYYSQIVNDFQKGDIAEGYSVSREKKESFPLTVTSAQKNPTAFYLCASSPLRTAVSEAFFGQGTRLTVV.

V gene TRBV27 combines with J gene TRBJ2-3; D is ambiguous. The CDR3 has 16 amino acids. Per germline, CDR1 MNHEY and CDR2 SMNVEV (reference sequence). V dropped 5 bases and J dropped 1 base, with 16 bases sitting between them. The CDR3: CASSTIRAEGTDTQYF. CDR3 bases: TGTGCCAGCAGTACCATCCGTGCCGAAGGCACAGATACGCAGTATTTT.

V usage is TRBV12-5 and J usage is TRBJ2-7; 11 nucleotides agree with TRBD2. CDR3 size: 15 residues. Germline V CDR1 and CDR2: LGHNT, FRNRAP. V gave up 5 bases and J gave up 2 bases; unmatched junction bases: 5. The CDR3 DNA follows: TGTGCTAGTGGTCGCGGGACTAGCGGTACCTACGAGCAGTACTTC. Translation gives CASGRGTSGTYEQYF.

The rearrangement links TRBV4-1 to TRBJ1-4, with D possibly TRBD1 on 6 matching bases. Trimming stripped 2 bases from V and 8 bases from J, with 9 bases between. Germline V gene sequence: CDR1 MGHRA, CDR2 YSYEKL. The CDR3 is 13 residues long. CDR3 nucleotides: TGCGCCAGCAGCCAATGGAGGGGGGAAAAACTGTTTTTT. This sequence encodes CASSQWRGEKLFF.

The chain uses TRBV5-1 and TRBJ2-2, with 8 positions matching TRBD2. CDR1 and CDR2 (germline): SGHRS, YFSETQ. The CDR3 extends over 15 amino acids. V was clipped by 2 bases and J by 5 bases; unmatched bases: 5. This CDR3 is CASSFAGGGTGELFF. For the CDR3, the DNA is TGCGCCAGCAGCTTCGCGGGGGGCGGTACCGGGGAGCTGTTTTTT.

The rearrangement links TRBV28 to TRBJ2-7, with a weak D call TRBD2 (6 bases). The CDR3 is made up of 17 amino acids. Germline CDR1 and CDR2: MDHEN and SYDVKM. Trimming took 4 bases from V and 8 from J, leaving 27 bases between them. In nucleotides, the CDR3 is TGTGCCAGCAGTTCGTGGGTACGGGACGGGGGAAAGGGGAAGCAGTACGTC. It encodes CASSSWVRDGGKGKQYV.

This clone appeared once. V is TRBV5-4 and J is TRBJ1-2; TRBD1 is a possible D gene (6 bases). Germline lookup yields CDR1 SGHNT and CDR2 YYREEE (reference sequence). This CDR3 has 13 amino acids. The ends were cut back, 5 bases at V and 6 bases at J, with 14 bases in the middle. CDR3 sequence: CASRRDTENGYTF. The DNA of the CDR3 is TGTGCCAGCAGGAGGGACACCGAAAATGGCTACACCTTC.

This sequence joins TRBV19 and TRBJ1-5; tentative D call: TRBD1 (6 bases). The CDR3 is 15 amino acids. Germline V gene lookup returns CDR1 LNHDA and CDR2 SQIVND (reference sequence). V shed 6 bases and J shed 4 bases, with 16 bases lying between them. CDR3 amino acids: CASSTTGQPNQPQHF. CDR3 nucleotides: TGTGCCAGTAGCACAACTGGACAGCCTAATCAGCCCCAGCATTTT.

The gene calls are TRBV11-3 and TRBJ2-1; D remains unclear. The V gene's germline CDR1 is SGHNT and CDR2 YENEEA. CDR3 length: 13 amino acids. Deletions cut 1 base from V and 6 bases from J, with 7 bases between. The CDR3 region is CASSLVRSNEQFF. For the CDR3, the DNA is TGTGCCAGCAGCTTAGTAAGATCCAATGAGCAGTTCTTC.

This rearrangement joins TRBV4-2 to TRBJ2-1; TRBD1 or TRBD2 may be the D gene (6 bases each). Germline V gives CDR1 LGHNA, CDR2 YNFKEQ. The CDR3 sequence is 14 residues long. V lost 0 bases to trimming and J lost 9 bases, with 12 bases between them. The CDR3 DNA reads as TGTGCCAGCAGCCAAGATCGGGGGCGAGGTGAGCAGTTCTTC. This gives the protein CASSQDRGRGEQFF.

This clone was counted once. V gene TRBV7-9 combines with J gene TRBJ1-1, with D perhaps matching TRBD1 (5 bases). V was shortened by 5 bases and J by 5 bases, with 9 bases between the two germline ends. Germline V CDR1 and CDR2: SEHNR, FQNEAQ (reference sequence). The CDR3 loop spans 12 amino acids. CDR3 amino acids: CASSQGETEAFF. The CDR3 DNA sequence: TGTGCCAGCAGCCAGGGAGAGACTGAAGCTTTCTTT.

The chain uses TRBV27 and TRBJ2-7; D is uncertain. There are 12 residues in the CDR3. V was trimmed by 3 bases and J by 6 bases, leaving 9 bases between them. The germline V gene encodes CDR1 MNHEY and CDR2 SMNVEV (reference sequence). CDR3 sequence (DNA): TGTGCCAGCAGTTTTCACCGAAGCGAGCAGTACTTC. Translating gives CASSFHRSEQYF.

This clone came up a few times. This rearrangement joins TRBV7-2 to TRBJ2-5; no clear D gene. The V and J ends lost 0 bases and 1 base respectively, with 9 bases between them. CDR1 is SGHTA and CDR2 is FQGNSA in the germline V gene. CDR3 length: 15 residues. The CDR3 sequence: CASSLAQQPQETQYF. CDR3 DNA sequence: TGTGCCAGCAGCTTAGCCCAGCAGCCCCAAGAGACCCAGTACTTC. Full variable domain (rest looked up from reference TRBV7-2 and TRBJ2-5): GAGVSQSPSNKVTEKGKDVELRCDPISGHTALYWYRQSLGQGLEFLIYFQGNSAPDKSGLPSDRFSAERTGGSVSTLTIQRTQQEDSAVYLCASSLAQQPQETQYFGPGTRLLVL.

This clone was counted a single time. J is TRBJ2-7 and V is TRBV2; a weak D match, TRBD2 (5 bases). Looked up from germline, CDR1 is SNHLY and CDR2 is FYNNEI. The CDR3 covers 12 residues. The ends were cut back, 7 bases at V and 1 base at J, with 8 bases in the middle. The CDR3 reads CASTRVSYEQYF. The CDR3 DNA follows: TGTGCCAGCACGAGGGTATCCTACGAGCAGTACTTC.

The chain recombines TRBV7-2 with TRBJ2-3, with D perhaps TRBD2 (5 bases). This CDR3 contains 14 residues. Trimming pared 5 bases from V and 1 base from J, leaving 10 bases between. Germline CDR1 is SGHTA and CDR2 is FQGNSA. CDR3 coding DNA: TGTGCCAGCAGCCCTAGCTTCGGCACAGATACGCAGTATTTT. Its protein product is CASSPSFGTDTQYF.